This T cell receptor (beta chain) was found in a study of cytomegalovirus exposure and HLA in healthy donors. Trimming removed 4 bases from V and 8 bases from J, with 12 bases in between. The CDR3 has 12 amino acids. Researchers ran the PCR with 60 Vbeta and 13 Jbeta primers. Profiled with immunoSEQ multiplex PCR; TCRdb holds only in-frame clones, not every one. In all, the sample yields around 50,000 clones. This sequence was found in a female donor in good health and CMV-seronegative. The source material was PBMCs. This sequence joins TRBV5-3 and TRBJ1-2, with D maybe TRBD1 (5 bases). TRBV5-3 is recorded as an ORF, its role being uncertain. DNA of the CDR3: TGTGCCAGAAGCCAAGACCAGGGAGGCTACACCTTC. This sequence encodes CARSQDQGGYTF.